The rows below give T cell receptor beta chains drawn from one sample of a study of T cell changes during pregnancy in multiple sclerosis. The method was immunoSEQ multiplex PCR; TCRdb's version includes in-frame clones alone and lacks a portion of them. The table has 75,000 to 80,000 clones, over 75% seen once; the top ten hold 1.5% to 2%. This specimen was peripheral blood, taken before pregnancy. The receptors shown here come from a female donor with multiple sclerosis, enrolled in a pregnancy study. Each CDR3 is given with its conserved first and last residue. A D gene is named only where the DNA matches it firmly. Part of the rows lack a size; the others show once, few, many or a class for expanded clones.

d_call: .
clone_size: .
v_call: TRBV19
j_call: TRBJ1-1
cdr3_nt: TGTGCCAGTAGCCCGCGGATAGCTCAAGCTTTCTTT
cdr3_aa: CASSPRIAQAFF

d_call: TRBD1
clone_size: .
v_call: TRBV2
j_call: TRBJ2-1
cdr3_nt: TGTGCCAGCAGAGTGGGACAGTACAATGAGCAGTTCTTC
cdr3_aa: CASRVGQYNEQFF

d_call: .
clone_size: .
v_call: TRBV6-5
j_call: TRBJ2-2
cdr3_nt: TGTGCCAGCAGGCCTTCCGGGGCGAACACCGGGGAGCTGTTTTTT
cdr3_aa: CASRPSGANTGELFF

d_call: .
clone_size: .
v_call: TRBV29-1
j_call: TRBJ1-1
cdr3_nt: TGCAGCGCGATCAACCTCGAGCGGAACACTGAAGCTTTCTTT
cdr3_aa: CSAINLERNTEAFF

d_call: .
clone_size: .
v_call: TRBV9
j_call: TRBJ1-2
cdr3_nt: TGTGCCAGCAGCGTAGAGGTCGACAGAGTGTATGGCTACACCTTC
cdr3_aa: CASSVEVDRVYGYTF

d_call: TRBD2
clone_size: .
v_call: TRBV7-2
j_call: TRBJ2-5
cdr3_nt: TGTGCCAGCAGCACAGCGGGGGGGCCAGGGACCCAGTACTTC
cdr3_aa: CASSTAGGPGTQYF

d_call: .
clone_size: .
v_call: TRBV2
j_call: TRBJ2-2
cdr3_nt: TGTGCCAGCAGGGCGGGGCAGGCAGGAACCGGGGAGCTGTTTTTT
cdr3_aa: CASRAGQAGTGELFF

d_call: TRBD1
clone_size: .
v_call: TRBV5-1
j_call: TRBJ2-7
cdr3_nt: TGCGCCAGCAGCTTGGAGGGACAGGGCTACGAGCAGTACTTC
cdr3_aa: CASSLEGQGYEQYF

d_call: .
clone_size: once
v_call: TRBV10-2
j_call: TRBJ2-3
cdr3_nt: TGCGCCAGCAGTAGACAGAGCTTAACAGATACGCAGTATTTT
cdr3_aa: CASSRQSLTDTQYF

d_call: .
clone_size: .
v_call: TRBV5-1
j_call: TRBJ1-6
cdr3_nt: TGCGCCAGCAGCTTTGGGGAGGGAGGCTCACCCCTCCACTTT
cdr3_aa: CASSFGEGGSPLHF

d_call: .
clone_size: .
v_call: TRBV11-3
j_call: TRBJ2-1
cdr3_nt: TGTGCCAGCAGCTTAGGCGACAGCGAGCAGTTCTTC
cdr3_aa: CASSLGDSEQFF

d_call: TRBD1
clone_size: .
v_call: TRBV6-5
j_call: TRBJ1-2
cdr3_nt: TGTGCCAGCAGTTGGGGAAAGGGGGCCTCTAACTATGGCTACACCTTC
cdr3_aa: CASSWGKGASNYGYTF

d_call: .
clone_size: .
v_call: TRBV21-1
j_call: TRBJ1-2
cdr3_nt: TGTGCCAGCAGCAAAGATCGGGGAATAGGGTATGGCTACACCTTC
cdr3_aa: CASSKDRGIGYGYTF

d_call: TRBD1
clone_size: .
v_call: TRBV5-3
j_call: TRBJ1-2
cdr3_nt: TGTGCCAGAAGCTTGGCCGTCGGCAGGGGGCCCGATCATGGCTACACCTTC
cdr3_aa: CARSLAVGRGPDHGYTF

d_call: .
clone_size: .
v_call: TRBV5-6
j_call: TRBJ2-1
cdr3_nt: TGTGCCAGCAGCCTCGGGAACAATTACAATGAGCAGTTCTTC
cdr3_aa: CASSLGNNYNEQFF

d_call: .
clone_size: .
v_call: TRBV5-8
j_call: TRBJ2-1
cdr3_nt: TGTGCCAGCAGCTCGAGAGGGGGCAATGAGCAGTTCTTC
cdr3_aa: CASSSRGGNEQFF

d_call: .
clone_size: few
v_call: TRBV2
j_call: TRBJ1-2
cdr3_nt: TGTGCCAGCAGGCCATACAGGGAATATGGCTACACCTTC
cdr3_aa: CASRPYREYGYTF

d_call: TRBD2
clone_size: .
v_call: TRBV30
j_call: TRBJ2-3
cdr3_nt: TGTGCCTGGAGTCTGGGGACCAGCGGGGGGGCCTATACGCAGTATTTT
cdr3_aa: CAWSLGTSGGAYTQYF

d_call: .
clone_size: .
v_call: TRBV5-1
j_call: TRBJ2-3
cdr3_nt: TGCGCCAGCAGCTTACTGGGACTTTCCACAGATACGCAGTATTTT
cdr3_aa: CASSLLGLSTDTQYF

d_call: TRBD2
clone_size: .
v_call: TRBV6-5
j_call: TRBJ2-1
cdr3_nt: TGTGCCAGCAGTGGGAGCGGGGGGGCGAATAATGAGCAGTTCTTC
cdr3_aa: CASSGSGGANNEQFF

d_call: TRBD1
clone_size: .
v_call: TRBV10-1
j_call: TRBJ1-4
cdr3_nt: TGCGCCAGCATAACAGGGGTAAATGAAAAACTGTTTTTT
cdr3_aa: CASITGVNEKLFF

d_call: TRBD1
clone_size: .
v_call: TRBV7-2
j_call: TRBJ2-7
cdr3_nt: TGTGCCAGCAGCCCGGACAGGGGGCGTTACGAGCAGTACTTC
cdr3_aa: CASSPDRGRYEQYF

d_call: TRBD1
clone_size: .
v_call: TRBV5-4
j_call: TRBJ2-7
cdr3_nt: TGTGCCAGCAGCTCCCCGGACAGGGACCCCTACGAGCAGTACTTC
cdr3_aa: CASSSPDRDPYEQYF

d_call: .
clone_size: .
v_call: TRBV5-4
j_call: TRBJ1-4
cdr3_nt: TGTGCCAGCAGCTTTGGGGGCACCCATGAAAAACTGTTTTTT
cdr3_aa: CASSFGGTHEKLFF

d_call: TRBD2
clone_size: .
v_call: TRBV6-1
j_call: TRBJ2-3
cdr3_nt: TGTGCCAGCAGTGTCAGCGGGGGGGCCACAGATACGCAGTATTTT
cdr3_aa: CASSVSGGATDTQYF

d_call: .
clone_size: .
v_call: TRBV10-2
j_call: TRBJ1-1
cdr3_nt: TGCGCCAGCAGTGAACCCCCGGCCACGGGGAAATACACTGAAGCTTTCTTT
cdr3_aa: CASSEPPATGKYTEAFF

d_call: .
clone_size: .
v_call: TRBV16
j_call: TRBJ2-3
cdr3_nt: TGTGCCAGCAGCCAATCGAACAGCGGAGATACGCAGTATTTT
cdr3_aa: CASSQSNSGDTQYF

d_call: TRBD2
clone_size: .
v_call: TRBV5-1
j_call: TRBJ2-5
cdr3_nt: TGCGCCAGCAGCTTGGTGGCGGGGGTAGAGACCCAGTACTTC
cdr3_aa: CASSLVAGVETQYF

d_call: .
clone_size: .
v_call: TRBV19
j_call: TRBJ1-6
cdr3_nt: TGTGCCTCGACAGCTTGGAATTCACCCCTCCACTTT
cdr3_aa: CASTAWNSPLHF

d_call: .
clone_size: .
v_call: TRBV19
j_call: TRBJ1-4
cdr3_nt: TGTGCCAGTAGTTCCCAGGGGCTTGAAGAAAAACTGTTTTTT
cdr3_aa: CASSSQGLEEKLFF

d_call: .
clone_size: .
v_call: TRBV10-3
j_call: TRBJ2-7
cdr3_nt: TGTGCCATCAGTGAAGGGGGGGAATACTCCTACGAGCAGTACTTC
cdr3_aa: CAISEGGEYSYEQYF

d_call: .
clone_size: .
v_call: TRBV6-8
j_call: TRBJ2-3
cdr3_nt: TGTGCCAGCAACCACCCTTGCGGCAGGGAAGATACGCAGTATTTT
cdr3_aa: CASNHPCGREDTQYF

d_call: .
clone_size: .
v_call: TRBV7-2
j_call: TRBJ2-5
cdr3_nt: TGTGCCAGCAGCCCAGGGACTTGGTACCAAGAGACCCAGTACTTC
cdr3_aa: CASSPGTWYQETQYF

d_call: TRBD1
clone_size: .
v_call: TRBV4-1
j_call: TRBJ2-7
cdr3_nt: TGCGCCAGCAGCCACCGGGACAGCGGATCCTACGAGCAGTACTTC
cdr3_aa: CASSHRDSGSYEQYF

d_call: .
clone_size: .
v_call: TRBV10-1
j_call: TRBJ1-5
cdr3_nt: TGCGCCAGCAGTGAATGGCAGGATCAGCCCCAGCATTTT
cdr3_aa: CASSEWQDQPQHF

d_call: .
clone_size: .
v_call: TRBV19
j_call: TRBJ1-3
cdr3_nt: TGTGCCAGTAGTAGGTCCCGGGTAGGAACTGGAAACACCATATATTTT
cdr3_aa: CASSRSRVGTGNTIYF

d_call: TRBD2
clone_size: .
v_call: TRBV7-9
j_call: TRBJ2-5
cdr3_nt: TGTGCCAGCAGTGCTCTAGCGGGGGGTCCCTCGGAAAGGGAGACCCAGTACTTC
cdr3_aa: CASSALAGGPSERETQYF

d_call: .
clone_size: .
v_call: TRBV4-2
j_call: TRBJ2-7
cdr3_nt: TGTGCCAGCAGCCCTACCCAGCTCGGGGGCGAGCAGTACTTC
cdr3_aa: CASSPTQLGGEQYF

d_call: TRBD1
clone_size: .
v_call: TRBV19
j_call: TRBJ1-5
cdr3_nt: TGTGCCAGTAGTACACAGGGGGACCAGCCCCAGCATTTT
cdr3_aa: CASSTQGDQPQHF

d_call: TRBD1
clone_size: .
v_call: TRBV2
j_call: TRBJ1-1
cdr3_nt: TGTGCCAGCAGCGAGGGGGCTGGAAGGCGGGCTTTCTTT
cdr3_aa: CASSEGAGRRAFF

d_call: .
clone_size: .
v_call: TRBV9
j_call: TRBJ1-1
cdr3_nt: TGTGCCAGCAGCGTAGGCGTAGCGCCGAACACTGAAGCTTTCTTT
cdr3_aa: CASSVGVAPNTEAFF

d_call: .
clone_size: once
v_call: TRBV7-2
j_call: TRBJ2-5
cdr3_nt: TGTGCCAGCTCCTACGTGGGCGGGGAATCAGAGACCCAGTACTTC
cdr3_aa: CASSYVGGESETQYF

d_call: .
clone_size: .
v_call: TRBV10-2
j_call: TRBJ2-5
cdr3_nt: TGCGCCAGCAGTAAGGTACCCACGGGGACCCAGTACTTC
cdr3_aa: CASSKVPTGTQYF

d_call: TRBD1
clone_size: .
v_call: TRBV5-4
j_call: TRBJ1-2
cdr3_nt: TGTGCCAGCAGCCCGGACAGGTTCCATGGCTACACCTTC
cdr3_aa: CASSPDRFHGYTF

d_call: TRBD2
clone_size: .
v_call: TRBV4-1
j_call: TRBJ2-5
cdr3_nt: TGCGCCAGCAGCTCGGGGGGGGGAGAGACCCAGTACTTC
cdr3_aa: CASSSGGGETQYF

d_call: TRBD1
clone_size: .
v_call: TRBV29-1
j_call: TRBJ2-1
cdr3_nt: TGCAGCGTTGGGACAGGGTATCGAAATGAGCAGTTCTTC
cdr3_aa: CSVGTGYRNEQFF

d_call: .
clone_size: .
v_call: TRBV4-1
j_call: TRBJ2-3
cdr3_nt: TGCGCCAGCAGCGTGAGAGAGGGGGTTAGCACAGATACGCAGTATTTT
cdr3_aa: CASSVREGVSTDTQYF

d_call: TRBD2
clone_size: once
v_call: TRBV2
j_call: TRBJ2-1
cdr3_nt: TGTGCCAGCAGTGGGCCACTAGCGGACTCCTACAATGAGCAGTTCTTC
cdr3_aa: CASSGPLADSYNEQFF

d_call: .
clone_size: .
v_call: TRBV27
j_call: TRBJ1-2
cdr3_nt: TGTGCCAGCAGATTCAACCTCAGGGTGGGCCCCTATGGCTACACCTTC
cdr3_aa: CASRFNLRVGPYGYTF

d_call: .
clone_size: .
v_call: TRBV19
j_call: TRBJ1-5
cdr3_nt: TGTGCCAGTAGTATACCACGAGCCCAGCCCCAGCATTTT
cdr3_aa: CASSIPRAQPQHF

d_call: .
clone_size: .
v_call: TRBV27
j_call: TRBJ1-2
cdr3_nt: TGTGCCAGCAGTCTACAGCCAAACGGAGGCTACACCTTC
cdr3_aa: CASSLQPNGGYTF

d_call: .
clone_size: .
v_call: TRBV6-1
j_call: TRBJ1-2
cdr3_nt: TGTGCCAGCAGTCTTGTTCCGGGCCGGCGGGGGGGCTACACCTTC
cdr3_aa: CASSLVPGRRGGYTF

d_call: .
clone_size: .
v_call: TRBV29-1
j_call: TRBJ2-5
cdr3_nt: TGCAGCGTCGCCCGGGACATCCAGGGGACCCAGTACTTC
cdr3_aa: CSVARDIQGTQYF

d_call: TRBD1
clone_size: once
v_call: TRBV19
j_call: TRBJ1-2
cdr3_nt: TGTGCCAGTACTCTTGCTCAAGGCAGGGGGCCCTATGGCTACACCTTC
cdr3_aa: CASTLAQGRGPYGYTF

d_call: TRBD2
clone_size: .
v_call: TRBV5-4
j_call: TRBJ2-7
cdr3_nt: TGTGCCAGCAGCTTGGACGCTAGCGGGGGGGCGTACGAGCAGTACTTC
cdr3_aa: CASSLDASGGAYEQYF

d_call: TRBD1
clone_size: .
v_call: TRBV28
j_call: TRBJ1-3
cdr3_nt: TGTGCCAGCAGTCCCTACAGGGGTTCTGGAAACACCATATATTTT
cdr3_aa: CASSPYRGSGNTIYF

d_call: .
clone_size: .
v_call: TRBV6-4
j_call: TRBJ2-2
cdr3_nt: TGTGCCAGCAGTCTCACGGCCGGGGAGCTGTTTTTT
cdr3_aa: CASSLTAGELFF

d_call: .
clone_size: once
v_call: TRBV9
j_call: TRBJ2-5
cdr3_nt: TGTGCCAGCAGCGTGACGGGACACGGAGAGACCCAGTACTTC
cdr3_aa: CASSVTGHGETQYF

d_call: TRBD2
clone_size: .
v_call: TRBV7-2
j_call: TRBJ2-3
cdr3_nt: TGTGCCAGCAGCTTAGCTATTAGGACTAGTCTAAGCACAGATACGCAGTATTTT
cdr3_aa: CASSLAIRTSLSTDTQYF